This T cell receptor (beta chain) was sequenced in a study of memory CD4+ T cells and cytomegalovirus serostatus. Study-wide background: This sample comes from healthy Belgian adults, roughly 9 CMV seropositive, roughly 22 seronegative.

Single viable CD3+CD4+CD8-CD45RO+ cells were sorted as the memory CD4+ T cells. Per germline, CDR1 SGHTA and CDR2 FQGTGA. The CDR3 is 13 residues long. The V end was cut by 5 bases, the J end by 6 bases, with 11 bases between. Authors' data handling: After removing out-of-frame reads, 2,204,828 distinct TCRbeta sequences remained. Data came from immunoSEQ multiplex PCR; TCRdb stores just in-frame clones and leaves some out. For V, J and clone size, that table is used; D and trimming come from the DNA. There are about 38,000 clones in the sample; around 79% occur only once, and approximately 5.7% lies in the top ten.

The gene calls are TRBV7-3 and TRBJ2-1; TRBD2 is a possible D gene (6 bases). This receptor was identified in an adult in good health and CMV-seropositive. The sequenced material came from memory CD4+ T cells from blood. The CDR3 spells CASSQEGGNEQFF. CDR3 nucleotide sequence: TGTGCCAGCAGCCAGGAGGGTGGCAATGAGCAGTTCTTC. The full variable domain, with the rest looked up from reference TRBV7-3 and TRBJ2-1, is GAGVSQTPSNKVTEKGKYVELRCDPISGHTALYWYRQSLGQGPEFLIYFQGTGAADDSGLPNDRFFAVRPEGSVSTLKIQRTERGDSAVYLCASSQEGGNEQFFGPGTRLTVL.